This T cell receptor beta chain comes out of a study of blood T cell repertoires in COVID-19. Germline trimming cut 4 bases from V and 6 bases from J; bases unmatched to any gene: 8. The germline gives CDR1 MNHEY, CDR2 SMNVEV (reference sequence). CDR3 length: 14 residues. This table comes from immunoSEQ multiplex PCR, and its TCRdb copy is limited to in-frame clones, with some not included. The sample yields fewer than 500,000 clones, more than 80% seen once. This receptor was identified in a man aged 30 to 45 who had recovered from COVID-19. The rearrangement joins TRBV27 to TRBJ1-1; TRBD1 matches 7 bases. Material for sequencing was PBMCs or T cells enriched from blood (not recorded which). In nucleotides, the CDR3 is TGTGCCAGCAGTTATAACAGGGGAGGCGCTGAAGCTTTCTTT. The encoded protein is CASSYNRGGAEAFF.